Shown below are 26 T cell receptor beta chains from a single sample sequenced in a study of spatial heterogeneity in lung cancer. Time point indicated: sample taken at primary tumor resection. MiXCR, applied by TCRdb to the 5' RACE reads, yields one record per CDR3 protein. Among several thousand distinct CDR3 sequences listed, around 13% were seen once. The study's findings and limits: Expanded alpha and beta TCR counts within tumors tracked tumor mutation counts.

These TCRs' antigens remain unknown. The input for sequencing was lung tumor tissue, taken at surgery. The source is a male donor with early-stage non-small cell lung cancer.

This clonotype is medium-sized within its sample. The size of this beta chain means little, since it is a stray read in a library made for alpha chains. The chain has TRBV3-1 and TRBJ2-1; the D gene could be TRBD1 or TRBD2 (5 bases each). The CDR3 length is 16 residues. Trimming pared 1 base from V and 9 bases from J, leaving 19 bases between. Germline V gene lookup returns CDR1 LGHDT and CDR2 YNNKEL (reference sequence). The CDR3 loop reads CASSQVTTGPPGEQFF. In DNA, the CDR3 is TGTGCCAGCAGCCAAGTGACGACGGGACCGCCGGGTGAGCAGTTCTTC.

As to this clonotype: A library made for alpha chains picked up this beta chain off target, so its size means little. The chain recombines TRBV18 with TRBJ1-1, with D tentatively TRBD1 (5 bases). V dropped 6 bases and J dropped 1 base, with 12 bases sitting between them. Germline V gene sequence: CDR1 KGHSH, CDR2 LQKENI. The CDR3 length is 14 residues. The CDR3 sequence is CASSPGFRNTEAFF. CDR3 nucleotide sequence: TGTGCCAGCTCCCCAGGGTTTAGGAACACTGAAGCTTTCTTT.

This clonotype was detected many times. As an off-target read in a library built for alpha chains, this beta chain has a frequency of little significance. The chain has TRBV7-9 and TRBJ1-3; D remains unclear. The germline V gene has CDR1 SEHNR and CDR2 FQNEAQ (reference sequence). V lost 5 bases and J lost 0, with 8 bases in between. This CDR3 is built from 14 residues. CDR3 DNA: TGTGCCAGCAGCCCAACCCCCTCTGGAAACACCATATATTTT. Residues: CASSPTPSGNTIYF.

This clonotype has only a few counts. Being off target in a library aimed at alpha chains, this beta chain has a size of little meaning. This chain's CDR3 is CSVSGGGVYGYTF. The CDR3 coding sequence is TGCAGCGTCAGCGGAGGGGGCGTCTATGGCTACACCTTC. The chain is built from TRBV29-1 and TRBJ1-2, with TRBD1 matching over 7 bases. The CDR3 extends over 13 amino acids. The germline gives CDR1 SQVTM, CDR2 ANQGSEA. Trimming at V came to 6 bases and at J to 4 bases, leaving 8 bases not matched to a gene.

This clonotype was seen at least ten times. Little can be read into the size of this beta chain, an off-target read in a library designed for alpha chains. The CDR3 loop is CASSSGTGETGELFF. CDR3 DNA sequence: TGCGCCAGCAGCTCCGGGACAGGGGAAACCGGGGAGCTGTTTTTT. This chain links TRBV5-1 with TRBJ2-2; TRBD1 aligns across 10 bases. CDR1 is SGHRS, CDR2 YFSETQ, per germline. This CDR3 contains 15 residues. V lost 3 bases, J lost 5 bases, and 4 bases stayed unmatched. Based on the CDR3 plus reference TRBV5-1 and TRBJ2-2, the full variable domain is KAGVTQTPRYLIKTRGQQVTLSCSPISGHRSVSWYQQTPGQGLQFLFEYFSETQRNKGNFPGRFSGRQFSNSRSEMNVSTLELGDSALYLCASSSGTGETGELFFGEGSRLTVL.

This clonotype has at least ten counts. This beta chain turned up in a library designed for alpha chains; as an off-target read, its abundance says little. The genes are TRBV14 and TRBJ2-7; TRBD2 is a possible D gene (5 bases). The CDR3 runs to 13 residues. Germline CDR1 reads SGHDN; CDR2 reads FVKESK. V lost 10 bases, J lost 6 bases, and 19 bases lay in between. CDR3 loop: CATSRERDSEQYF. The CDR3 nucleotides are TGTGCCACTTCCCGGGAAAGGGATTCCGAGCAGTACTTC.

Notes on this clonotype: This beta chain is a stray sequence in a library constructed for alpha chains; its clone size is not meaningful. V and J are TRBV2 and TRBJ2-1; 7 bases are shared with TRBD1. Trimming took 4 bases from V and 7 from J; bases not matched to a gene: 7. CDR1 and CDR2 (germline): SNHLY, FYNNEI. The CDR3 covers 14 residues. The CDR3 is CASSGAAGGNEQFF. In DNA form, the CDR3 reads TGTGCCAGCAGTGGGGCGGCAGGGGGTAATGAGCAGTTCTTC.

This clonotype qualifies as medium-sized (0.01 to 0.1%). The size of this beta chain means little, since it is a stray read in a library made for alpha chains. This rearrangement joins TRBV29-1 to TRBJ2-1, with 9 bases identical to TRBD2. The CDR3 has 12 amino acids. V dropped 8 bases and J dropped 6; count of bases not matched to a gene: 5. Looked up from germline, CDR1 is SQVTM and CDR2 is ANQGSEA. CDR3 region: CSTYSGGNEQFF. The CDR3 DNA sequence: TGCAGCACTTATAGCGGGGGCAATGAGCAGTTCTTC.

By share of the sample, this clonotype is medium-sized. The library was designed around alpha chains, so this beta chain is a stray read whose abundance carries little weight. This sequence joins TRBV3-1 and TRBJ2-3; no clear D. The CDR3 is 16 amino acids. CDR1 and CDR2 from the germline V gene are LGHDT and YNNKEL (reference sequence). V was clipped by 1 base and J by 1 base, with 12 bases between them. CDR3 sequence reads: CASSQGGFSRTDTQYF. In DNA form, the CDR3 reads TGTGCCAGCAGCCAAGGAGGCTTCTCCCGCACAGATACGCAGTATTTT.

This clonotype was detected ten times or more. The library was built for alpha chains, so this beta chain is an off-target read and its size means little. DNA for the CDR3: TGTGCCATCAGGCCACAAAACTCGGGCTACGAGCAGTACTTC. Residues: CAIRPQNSGYEQYF. The chain employs TRBV10-3 and TRBJ2-7; D not certain. This CDR3 region has 14 residues. V was clipped by 6 bases and J by 3 bases, with 15 bases between them. In germline, CDR1 is ENHRY, CDR2 SYGVKD.

This clonotype showed up many times. This beta chain is a stray sequence in a library constructed for alpha chains; its clone size is not meaningful. J is TRBJ2-3 and V is TRBV28; 9 bases map to TRBD2. With V trimmed by 3 bases and J by 6 bases, 7 bases remained unmatched. The CDR3 runs to 15 residues. The V gene's germline CDR1 is MDHEN and CDR2 SYDVKM. DNA of the CDR3: TGTGCCAGCAGTTTGGGGCGGGAGGGCCCGGATACGCAGTATTTT. Translated, it gives CASSLGREGPDTQYF. The full variable domain, completed using reference TRBV28 and TRBJ2-3, is DVKVTQSSRYLVKRTGEKVFLECVQDMDHENMFWYRQDPGLGLRLIYFSYDVKMKEKGDIPEGYSVSREKKERFSLILESASTNQTSMYLCASSLGREGPDTQYFGPGTRLTVL.

This clonotype is medium-sized (0.01 to 0.1%) in the sample. Because this beta chain is a stray read in a library intended to capture alpha chains, its abundance should not be given much weight. This sequence joins TRBV4-2 and TRBJ2-1; D may be TRBD2 (6 bases). Germline V gives CDR1 LGHNA, CDR2 YNFKEQ. The CDR3 extends over 12 amino acids. The V end was cut by 6 bases, the J end by 4 bases, with 7 bases between. CDR3 nucleotide sequence: TGTGCCAGCAGGGGGGGATACAATGAGCAGTTCTTC. Protein: CASRGGYNEQFF.

This clonotype is labeled medium-sized. This beta chain turned up in a library designed for alpha chains; as an off-target read, its abundance says little. The J gene is TRBJ2-2, the V gene TRBV20-1; D gene uncertain. CDR1 DFQATT and CDR2 SNEGSKA come from the germline V gene (reference sequence). V was shortened by 6 bases and J by 5 bases, with 13 bases between the two germline ends. The CDR3 totals 13 residues. DNA of the CDR3: TGCAGTGCAAGACCCTTGGGTACCGGGGAGCTGTTTTTT. It specifies CSARPLGTGELFF.

This clonotype has at least ten counts. This beta chain slipped into a library made for alpha chains as a stray read, so its size is not meaningful. The chain recombines TRBV4-3 with TRBJ1-5; D is perhaps TRBD1 (5 bases). The CDR3 contains 16 residues. The V gene's germline CDR1 is LGHNA and CDR2 YSLEER. V lost 0 bases, J lost 3 bases, and 12 bases lay in between. The CDR3 is CASSQEAGGINQPQHF. As DNA, the CDR3 is TGCGCCAGCAGCCAAGAGGCGGGGGGGATCAATCAGCCCCAGCATTTT.

This clonotype was observed many times. Because this beta chain is a stray read in a library intended to capture alpha chains, its abundance should not be given much weight. The chain couples TRBV20-1 to TRBJ2-7; 9 bases are a match to TRBD2. Per germline, CDR1 DFQATT and CDR2 SNEGSKA (reference sequence). CDR3 length equals 15 residues. The J segment lost 4 bases and the V segment lost 3 bases, leaving 10 bases of the junction unmatched. CDR3 in amino acids: CSASDVAGESYEQYF. CDR3 DNA: TGCAGTGCTAGTGATGTAGCGGGAGAATCTTACGAGCAGTACTTC.

In its sample, this clonotype ranks as medium-sized (0.01 to 0.1%). Since the library was made to target alpha chains, this beta chain is a stray read and its abundance is not meaningful. The chain has TRBV4-1 and TRBJ2-7; the match to TRBD2 covers 8 bases. The trim removed 2 bases at V and 4 bases at J, leaving 10 bases unmatched. Per the germline V gene, CDR1 is MGHRA and CDR2 is YSYEKL. The CDR3 length is 16 residues. This CDR3 is CASSQSFSGNAYEQYF. DNA for the CDR3: TGCGCCAGCAGCCAATCGTTTAGCGGGAACGCTTACGAGCAGTACTTC.

This clonotype was recorded at least ten times. As an off-target read in a library built for alpha chains, this beta chain has a frequency of little significance. This rearrangement joins TRBV5-1 to TRBJ2-5, with a weak D call TRBD1 (7 bases). V lost 3 bases, J lost 4 bases, and 19 bases lay in between. CDR3 size: 16 residues. Germline V gene sequence: CDR1 SGHRS, CDR2 YFSETQ. The CDR3 region has the DNA TGCGCCAGCAGCTGGGGGGATGACAGGGCTGGAGAGACCCAGTACTTC. Translated: CASSWGDDRAGETQYF.

This clonotype ranks as medium-sized. For a library built for alpha chains, this beta chain is a stray read; little rests on its size. The rearrangement uses TRBV20-1 and TRBJ1-1, with unresolved D. Trimming took 1 base from V and 5 from J, leaving 17 bases between them. Germline V gene data show CDR1 as DFQATT and CDR2 as SNEGSKA (reference sequence). The CDR3 is 15 amino acids. CDR3 loop: CSARGGRVAGTEAFF. The CDR3 DNA reads TGCAGTGCTAGAGGTGGTCGGGTAGCGGGGACTGAAGCTTTCTTT.

Concerning this clonotype: A library made for alpha chains picked up this beta chain off target, so its size means little. The chain is built from TRBV23-1 and TRBJ2-3, with 15 nucleotides matching TRBD2. TRBV23-1 counts as an open reading frame of uncertain function. The CDR3 totals 16 residues. With V trimmed by 6 bases and J by 7 bases, 8 bases remained unmatched. The CDR3 nucleotides read TGCGCCAGCAGAACCGGACTAGCGGGAGGGCCCCATACGCAGTATTTT. Its translation: CASRTGLAGGPHTQYF.

This clonotype has only one observation. Since the library was made to target alpha chains, this beta chain is a stray read and its abundance is not meaningful. V gene TRBV2 combines with J gene TRBJ1-6; D not resolved. The CDR3 runs 14 residues. The germline CDR1 and CDR2 sequences are SNHLY and FYNNEI. Trimming pared 8 bases from V and 7 bases from J, leaving 15 bases between. The CDR3 DNA reads as TGTGCCAGCGGTGCACTTACTATCAATTCACCCCTCCACTTT. Translating it yields CASGALTINSPLHF. The variable domain in full, completed from reference TRBV2 and TRBJ1-6, reads EPEVTQTPSHQVTQMGQEVILRCVPISNHLYFYWYRQILGQKVEFLVSFYNNEISEKSEIFDDQFSVERPDGSNFTLKIRSTKLEDSAMYFCASGALTINSPLHFGNGTRLTVT.

A note on this clonotype: In a library made to pick up alpha chains, this beta chain is a stray read with a size that means little. The chain uses TRBV4-1 and TRBJ2-2; 13 bases map to TRBD2. The CDR3 has 20 amino acids. Trimming cost V 2 bases and J 3 bases; bases outside gene matches: 12. CDR1 is MGHRA and CDR2 is YSYEKL in the germline V gene. The CDR3 is CASSQPPGGLAGVDTGELFF. The DNA for the CDR3 is TGCGCCAGCAGCCAACCTCCGGGCGGACTAGCGGGAGTAGACACCGGGGAGCTGTTTTTT.

Notes on this clonotype: This beta chain is off target for a library built for alpha chains, so its abundance means little. This chain uses TRBV4-3 with TRBJ2-5, with D possibly matching TRBD1 (6 bases). Looked up from germline, CDR1 is LGHNA and CDR2 is YSLEER. The CDR3 length is 16 residues. V was trimmed by 3 bases and J by 1 base, leaving 15 bases between them. The CDR3 loop reads CASSHRSHRAQETQYF. The CDR3 nucleotides are TGCGCCAGCAGCCATCGATCTCACAGGGCCCAAGAGACCCAGTACTTC.

There are many counts of this clonotype. With the library built for alpha chains, this beta chain is off target and its frequency is not meaningful. The chain links TRBV3-1 to TRBJ2-5, with unresolved D. Trimming shortened V by 3 bases and J by 2 bases, and 4 bases separated the two germline ends. The CDR3 extends over 12 amino acids. Germline-derived CDR1 and CDR2 are LGHDT and YNNKEL (reference sequence). The CDR3 DNA is TGTGCCAGCAGCCACGTACAAGAGACCCAGTACTTC. Its translation: CASSHVQETQYF.

Concerning this clonotype itself: Since the library was made to target alpha chains, this beta chain is a stray read and its abundance is not meaningful. This sequence joins TRBV29-1 and TRBJ2-7; the D gene could be TRBD1 or TRBD2 (5 bases each). The CDR3 is made up of 13 amino acids. CDR1 and CDR2 (germline): SQVTM, ANQGSEA. V lost 6 bases to trimming and J lost 9 bases, with 21 bases between them. The CDR3 loop is CSVEGQGLVGQYF. The CDR3 DNA follows: TGCAGCGTCGAGGGTCAGGGATTGGTAGGGCAGTACTTC.

This clonotype was observed at least ten times. The library was prepared for alpha chains; this beta chain is a stray read, so its frequency means little. The chain employs TRBV6-1 and TRBJ1-1; D uncertain. This CDR3 contains 13 residues. V shed 4 bases and J shed 1 base, with 7 bases lying between them. Germline assignment: CDR1 MNHNS and CDR2 SASEGT. The CDR3: CASSATANTEAFF. The CDR3 coding sequence is TGTGCCAGCAGTGCAACAGCGAACACTGAAGCTTTCTTT.

The table lists this clonotype with many counts. A library made for alpha chains picked up this beta chain off target, so its size means little. CDR3 in DNA: TGTGCCAGCAGCTTAACGGGACCGGGAGCGCAGTTCTTC. Protein sequence: CASSLTGPGAQFF. J is TRBJ2-1 and V is TRBV7-3, with TRBD2 as a possible D gene (6 bases). The V and J ends lost 0 bases and 12 bases respectively, with 12 bases between them. Germline V gives CDR1 SGHTA, CDR2 FQGTGA. The CDR3 contains 13 residues.